These T cell receptor beta chains were read from a single sample in a study of T cell changes during pregnancy in multiple sclerosis. Sequencing used immunoSEQ multiplex PCR; TCRdb keeps in-frame clones, though not all of them. Counted here are more than 85,000 clones, approximately 92% occurring once; the ten biggest clones make up around 1.4%. Sequencing was performed on peripheral blood, taken in the third trimester of pregnancy. These receptors came from a female donor in good health, enrolled as a control in a pregnancy study. Both conserved end residues are part of each CDR3. The order of the fields is clone size, D gene, V gene, J gene, CDR3 protein, CDR3 DNA. A D gene is named only where the DNA matches it firmly. Where a row states a size, it is once, few, many or the class of an expanded clone; other rows omit it.

NA	TRBD2	TRBV19	TRBJ2-1	CASTPGGAYNEQFF	TGTGCCAGTACACCTGGGGGGGCCTACAATGAGCAGTTCTTC
NA	TRBD2	TRBV6-1	TRBJ2-4	CASSERLAGGAKNIQYF	TGTGCCAGCAGTGAAAGATTAGCGGGAGGTGCCAAAAACATTCAGTACTTC
NA	NA	TRBV4-2	TRBJ2-5	CASSQGMTEQETQYF	TGTGCCAGCAGCCAAGGAATGACAGAGCAAGAGACCCAGTACTTC
NA	TRBD2	TRBV4-1	TRBJ2-5	CASSQGLAGAWETQYF	TGCGCCAGCAGCCAAGGACTAGCGGGAGCTTGGGAGACCCAGTACTTC
NA	NA	TRBV27	TRBJ2-1	CASSSQNREQFF	TGTGCCAGCAGTTCCCAAAACCGGGAGCAGTTCTTC
NA	NA	TRBV5-1	TRBJ2-1	CASSSDGLGVNEQFF	TGCGCCAGCAGTTCAGATGGATTAGGGGTCAATGAGCAGTTCTTC
NA	TRBD2	TRBV29-1	TRBJ2-3	CSGGLAGTDTQYF	TGCAGCGGCGGACTAGCAGGCACAGATACGCAGTATTTT
NA	TRBD2	TRBV5-1	TRBJ2-2	CASSTRTSGSPEAGELFF	TGCGCCAGCAGCACCCGGACTAGCGGGAGCCCCGAGGCCGGGGAGCTGTTTTTT
NA	TRBD1	TRBV2	TRBJ2-7	CASSEEGQVYEQYF	TGTGCCAGCAGTGAGGAGGGACAGGTCTACGAGCAGTACTTC
NA	TRBD1	TRBV6-1	TRBJ1-2	CASSEVQGGDGYTF	TGTGCCAGCAGTGAAGTACAGGGGGGTGATGGCTACACCTTC
NA	NA	TRBV29-1	TRBJ2-1	CSVLSDYPFF	TGCAGCGTTCTCTCGGACTACCCGTTCTTC
NA	TRBD2	TRBV5-1	TRBJ2-7	CASSTGLALYEQYF	TGCGCCAGCAGCACGGGACTAGCCCTCTACGAGCAGTACTTC
NA	NA	TRBV30	TRBJ2-5	CAWSQTSQETQYF	TGTGCCTGGAGTCAGACTAGCCAAGAGACCCAGTACTTC
NA	TRBD2	TRBV18	TRBJ2-2	CASSPFPIILQTSGMNTGELFF	TGTGCCAGCTCACCATTCCCCATTATATTACAAACTAGCGGAATGAACACCGGGGAGCTGTTTTTT
NA	NA	TRBV18	TRBJ2-1	CASSPSTGNSQDEQFF	TGTGCCAGCTCACCATCTACAGGGAACTCCCAGGATGAGCAGTTCTTC
NA	TRBD2	TRBV5-6	TRBJ2-1	CASRSTSGGEQFF	TGTGCCAGCAGGTCGACTAGCGGGGGGGAGCAGTTCTTC
NA	NA	TRBV7-9	TRBJ1-4	CASSLPAGPTNEKLFF	TGTGCCAGCAGCTTACCAGCGGGTCCAACTAATGAAAAACTGTTTTTT
NA	NA	TRBV7-8	TRBJ1-2	CASSLNDRGYTF	TGTGCCAGCAGCTTAAACGACAGGGGCTACACCTTC
few	TRBD1	TRBV6-1	TRBJ1-2	CASSEAEMTGDGYTF	TGTGCCAGCAGTGAAGCCGAGATGACAGGGGATGGCTACACCTTC
NA	NA	TRBV7-2	TRBJ1-5	CASSLVRGSANQPQHF	TGTGCCAGCAGCTTAGTTCGGGGGTCAGCCAATCAGCCCCAGCATTTT
NA	NA	TRBV18	TRBJ2-5	CASSPRTEETQYF	TGTGCCAGCTCACCTAGAACAGAAGAGACCCAGTACTTC
NA	NA	TRBV10-1	TRBJ2-7	CARNGGLQYF	TGCGCCAGGAATGGGGGCCTACAGTACTTC
once	NA	TRBV5-5	TRBJ2-3	CASSRHREDTQYF	TGTGCCAGCAGCCGGCACAGGGAAGATACGCAGTATTTT
NA	NA	TRBV7-8	TRBJ2-1	CASSLGARGNEQFF	TGTGCCAGCAGCTTAGGGGCGAGAGGGAATGAGCAGTTCTTC
NA	TRBD2	TRBV5-4	TRBJ2-7	CASSLAPVAGAYEQYF	TGTGCCAGCAGCTTGGCCCCAGTAGCGGGGGCCTACGAGCAGTACTTC
NA	NA	TRBV11-1	TRBJ2-7	CASSLERAGSNEQYF	TGTGCCAGCAGCTTAGAGCGAGCGGGTAGCAACGAGCAGTACTTC
once	NA	TRBV14	TRBJ2-1	CASSQLSSRWDNEQFF	TGTGCCAGCAGTCAACTGTCTAGCCGGTGGGACAATGAGCAGTTCTTC
NA	NA	TRBV18	TRBJ2-1	CASSQILRRGSPSYNEQFF	TGTGCCAGCTCACAAATTTTACGGAGAGGGAGCCCCTCCTACAATGAGCAGTTCTTC
once	NA	TRBV2	TRBJ2-7	CASSEGSSYEQYF	TGTGCCAGCAGTGAAGGGAGCTCCTACGAGCAGTACTTC
NA	TRBD2	TRBV27	TRBJ2-2	CASTLRGYTGELFF	TGTGCCAGCACTCTGCGGGGGTACACCGGGGAGCTGTTTTTT
NA	NA	TRBV18	TRBJ1-1	CASSPFGRGEAFF	TGTGCCAGCTCACCATTTGGGAGGGGAGAAGCTTTCTTT
NA	TRBD1	TRBV18	TRBJ2-7	CASSTRTGLYEQYF	TGTGCCAGCTCAACCCGGACAGGACTCTACGAGCAGTACTTC
NA	TRBD1	TRBV19	TRBJ1-5	CASSNLPGGTGRQPQHF	TGTGCCAGTAGTAACCTTCCCGGGGGGACAGGGCGTCAGCCCCAGCATTTT
NA	TRBD1	TRBV28	TRBJ2-7	CASSLLTDRGSEQYF	TGTGCCAGCAGTTTATTAACGGACAGGGGGTCCGAGCAGTACTTC
few	TRBD1	TRBV7-9	TRBJ1-1	CASSLDRGRGMNTEAFF	TGTGCCAGCTCCCTCGACAGGGGGCGCGGGATGAACACTGAAGCTTTCTTT
NA	NA	TRBV4-1	TRBJ2-3	CASSQDRPDLDTQYF	TGCGCCAGCAGCCAAGACAGGCCTGATCTCGATACGCAGTATTTT
NA	TRBD2	TRBV7-2	TRBJ2-3	CASSFTGLAGLTDTQYF	TGTGCCAGCAGCTTTACTGGGCTAGCGGGATTAACAGATACGCAGTATTTT